The clone carrying this T cell receptor beta chain was counted many times. Its antigen is undetermined. CDR1 is SGHTA, CDR2 FQGNSA, per germline. Trimming at V came to 1 base and at J to 3 bases, leaving 2 bases not matched to a gene. This CDR3 has 15 residues. Time point: patch test 3, about 24 weeks after DPC sensitization. Treatment noted: therapeutic diphenylcyclopropenone sensitization with weekly scalp DPC. These data originate in a study of human T cells and chemical hapten exposure. Study-level findings and limits: The study found that PT1 expanded TCR counts correlated positively with patch test score.

As processed by the authors: Sample TCR totals centred on a median of around 100,000, ranging about 20,000 to 750,000. TCRdb recomputed calls from the RACE reads with MiXCR, one row per CDR3 protein. These V and J calls are TCRdb output, not the study's own analysis. The sample holds tens of thousands of distinct CDR3 sequences, about a tenth seen once. This sequence originates from a young woman with alopecia areata. Some clones in this sample may be carry-over from other donors' samples. Sequencing was performed on whole blood, taken in connection with sensitization to the hapten diphenylcyclopropenone (DPC). The chain carries TRBV7-2 and TRBJ2-2; 7 bases match TRBD1. The CDR3 region has the DNA TGTGCCAGCAGCTTAGTGACAGGGTACACCGGGGAGCTGTTTTTT. Its protein product is CASSLVTGYTGELFF.